The 29 T cell receptor beta chains given below trace back to one sample, sequenced in a study of OX40 agonist ivuxolimab in advanced cancers. The data were produced by immunoSEQ multiplex PCR, yet TCRdb's version contains in-frame clones alone and is incomplete. The sample includes more than 100,000 clones, approximately 94% seen only once; the top ten take approximately 0.93%. Sequences were derived from CD4+ or CD8+ T cells sorted from blood, sampled in a trial of the OX40 agonist ivuxolimab. These receptors came from an adult with an advanced solid tumor such as melanoma, head and neck, liver or kidney cancer.

V usage is TRBV7-2 and J usage is TRBJ2-5; 8 bases are a match to TRBD2. Trimming removed 3 bases from V and 5 bases from J; junction bases left unmatched: 2. CDR1 and CDR2 (germline): SGHTA, FQGNSA. This CDR3 is built from 13 residues. The CDR3 DNA is TGTGCCAGCAGCTTCGGGACTAGGGAGACCCAGTACTTC. Translated, it gives CASSFGTRETQYF. The entire variable domain, with the rest obtained from reference TRBV7-2 and TRBJ2-5, is as follows: GAGVSQSPSNKVTEKGKDVELRCDPISGHTALYWYRQSLGQGLEFLIYFQGNSAPDKSGLPSDRFSAERTGGSVSTLTIQRTQQEDSAVYLCASSFGTRETQYFGPGTRLLVL.

This clone has only one observation. CDR3 loop: CASSQTPSPADLAKNIQYF. The CDR3 nucleotides read TGCGCCAGCAGCCAAACCCCGTCCCCCGCGGATTTAGCCAAAAACATTCAGTACTTC. The J gene is TRBJ2-4, the V gene TRBV4-1; unclear D gene. The ends were cut back, 2 bases at V and 0 bases at J, with 20 bases in the middle. The CDR3 loop spans 19 amino acids. Germline V gives CDR1 MGHRA, CDR2 YSYEKL.

The chain is built from TRBV15 and TRBJ2-3; the match to TRBD1 covers 7 bases. Germline CDR1 is LNHNV and CDR2 is YYDKDF (reference sequence). The V gene end was trimmed by 0 bases and the J gene end by 0 bases; junction bases not matched to a gene: 9. CDR3 length equals 18 residues. In nucleotides, the CDR3 is TGTGCCACCAGCAGAGATAGATGGGACAGAAAAAGCACAGATACGCAGTATTTT. It encodes CATSRDRWDRKSTDTQYF.

The rearrangement joins TRBV27 to TRBJ1-4; D ambiguous. V lost 6 bases to trimming and J lost 8 bases, with 16 bases between them. CDR1 MNHEY and CDR2 SMNVEV come from the germline V gene (reference sequence). This CDR3 contains 14 residues. This chain's CDR3 is CASSRPGRLEKLFF. The CDR3 nucleotides are TGTGCCAGCAGCAGACCGGGGAGACTCGAAAAACTGTTTTTT.

The gene calls are TRBV7-9 and TRBJ2-2; D gene uncertain. Trimming left V 0 bases short and J 1 base short, with 3 bases between. The CDR3 covers 14 residues. Germline CDR1 reads SEHNR; CDR2 reads FQNEAQ (reference sequence). The DNA for the CDR3 is TGTGCCAGCAGCTTAGCTAGGAACACCGGGGAGCTGTTTTTT. As protein: CASSLARNTGELFF.

The V gene is TRBV6-1, the J gene TRBJ2-3; no definite D call. CDR3 size: 13 residues. CDR1 and CDR2 (germline): MNHNS, SASEGT. V lost 2 bases and J lost 5, with 8 bases in between. The CDR3, as DNA: TGTGCCAGCAGTGAAATACGGAAAGATACGCAGTATTTT. This gives the protein CASSEIRKDTQYF.

This clone showed up just once. The chain is built from TRBV7-9 and TRBJ1-5, with TRBD1 identical over 7 bases. Trimming removed 4 bases from V and 5 bases from J; junction bases left unmatched: 5. From germline, CDR1 is SEHNR and CDR2 FQNEAQ (reference sequence). The CDR3 runs 14 residues. CDR3 residues: CASSWDSGDQPQHF. As DNA, the CDR3 is TGTGCCAGCAGCTGGGACAGCGGAGATCAGCCCCAGCATTTT.

Notes on this clone: Its ends do not fully match the called genes, so a read error is possible. The chain has TRBV6-1 and TRBJ1-5; TRBD1 aligns across 7 bases. CDR1 is MNHNS, CDR2 SASEGT, per germline. The CDR3 covers 14 residues. The CDR3: CASREAGGLGPQHF. The DNA for the CDR3 is TGTGCCAGCAGGGAAGCAGGGGGTTTAGGGCCCCAGCATTTT.

This clone was observed a few times. This chain connects TRBV7-9 to TRBJ1-5; D is uncertain. This CDR3 comprises 12 residues. Deletions cut 4 bases from V and 4 bases from J, with 5 bases between. CDR1 is SEHNR and CDR2 is FQNEAQ in the germline V gene (reference sequence). CDR3 region: CASSSPNQPQHF. The CDR3 nucleotides are TGTGCCAGCAGCTCACCGAATCAGCCCCAGCATTTT.

Note on this clone: A junction boundary mismatches the germline segment, possibly from a read error. The chain is built from TRBV7-2 and TRBJ1-6; D possibly corresponds to TRBD1 (5 bases). Germline CDR1 reads SGHTA; CDR2 reads FQGNSA. The CDR3 is made up of 14 amino acids. The CDR3 region has the DNA TGTGCCAGCAACTTAGGACACACTAATTCACCCCTCCACTTT. Translated, it gives CASNLGHTNSPLHF.

The chain combines TRBV7-2 with TRBJ2-5; D gene uncertain. The V and J ends lost 3 bases and 0 bases respectively, with 8 bases between them. This CDR3 region has 14 residues. CDR1 and CDR2 (germline): SGHTA, FQGNSA. The CDR3 reads CASSLGEYQETQYF. The CDR3 bases are TGTGCCAGCAGCTTGGGCGAGTACCAAGAGACCCAGTACTTC.

The V call is TRBV5-8, the J call TRBJ2-7; D possibly corresponds to TRBD1 (6 bases). From germline, CDR1 is SGHTS and CDR2 YDEGEE. CDR3 length: 19 residues. V lost 0 bases to trimming and J lost 2 bases, with 24 bases between them. CDR3 amino acids: CASSLVGDRFRTVTYEQYF. In DNA, the CDR3 is TGTGCCAGCAGCTTGGTGGGTGATCGTTTCAGGACAGTGACCTACGAGCAGTACTTC.

The chain carries TRBV5-1 and TRBJ2-2, with D hard to call. V gave up 4 bases and J gave up 6 bases, with 10 bases separating them. This CDR3 comprises 13 residues. Per the germline V gene, CDR1 is SGHRS and CDR2 is YFSETQ. The CDR3 is CASSEGWSGELFF. The CDR3 DNA is TGCGCCAGCAGCGAAGGGTGGTCCGGGGAGCTGTTTTTT.

This sequence joins TRBV5-4 and TRBJ1-1; the D gene is possibly TRBD1 (6 bases). The CDR3 loop spans 13 amino acids. V was trimmed by 3 bases and J by 2 bases, leaving 8 bases between them. CDR1 and CDR2 (germline): SGHNT, YYREEE (reference sequence). The CDR3 spells CASSSDSNTEAFF. DNA for the CDR3: TGTGCCAGCAGCTCGGACAGTAACACTGAAGCTTTCTTT.

The chain links TRBV28 to TRBJ2-4; 9 nucleotides agree with TRBD1. The CDR3 has 14 amino acids. The V gene end was trimmed by 7 bases and the J gene end by 5 bases; junction bases not matched to a gene: 6. CDR1 is MDHEN, CDR2 SYDVKM, per germline. CDR3 amino acids: CASNPGQGENIQYF. DNA of the CDR3: TGTGCCAGCAATCCGGGACAGGGAGAAAACATTCAGTACTTC. The entire variable domain, with the rest obtained from reference TRBV28 and TRBJ2-4, is as follows: DVKVTQSSRYLVKRTGEKVFLECVQDMDHENMFWYRQDPGLGLRLIYFSYDVKMKEKGDIPEGYSVSREKKERFSLILESASTNQTSMYLCASNPGQGENIQYFGAGTRLSVL.

The V gene is TRBV5-1, the J gene TRBJ2-7; 14 nucleotides align to TRBD2. The CDR3 has 15 amino acids. CDR1 is SGHRS, CDR2 YFSETQ, per germline. J gave up 9 bases and V 4 bases, and 9 bases lay outside the gene matches. In DNA form, the CDR3 reads TGCGCCAGCAGCCCTGACCCTGGACTAGCGGGGGGGCAGTACTTC. This sequence encodes CASSPDPGLAGGQYF.

The rearrangement joins TRBV6-5 to TRBJ2-1; TRBD2 matches at 9 bases. The CDR3 is 16 amino acids. Losses at the gene ends were 3 bases for V and 0 bases for J; bases not matched to a gene: 3. Germline values: CDR1 MNHEY, CDR2 SVGAGI. CDR3 region: CASSYTSGYSYNEQFF. CDR3 coding DNA: TGTGCCAGCAGTTATACTAGCGGGTACTCCTACAATGAGCAGTTCTTC.

The V gene is TRBV12-5, the J gene TRBJ2-2; 8 bases are a match to TRBD1. This CDR3 spans 15 amino acids. V shed 4 bases and J 4 bases; nucleotides not matched to a gene: 5. The germline V gene encodes CDR1 LGHNT and CDR2 FRNRAP. The CDR3 DNA reads TGTGCTAGTGGTTCAGGACAGGGTGTCACCGGGGAGCTGTTTTTT. Translated, it gives CASGSGQGVTGELFF.

V and J are TRBV19 and TRBJ2-1; weak D call: TRBD2 (5 bases). Trimming removed 5 bases at V and 7 bases at J, with 21 bases between. The length of the CDR3 is 16 residues. Germline V gene data show CDR1 as LNHDA and CDR2 as SQIVND (reference sequence). CDR3 bases: TGTGCCAGTAGTCCTTCTCGGACTCGGGGATGGAATGAGCAGTTCTTC. Amino acid sequence: CASSPSRTRGWNEQFF.

This clone was seen more than once but under ten times. This chain links TRBV27 with TRBJ1-2; the D is unclear. V dropped 2 bases and J dropped 7 bases, with 5 bases sitting between them. The CDR3 is made up of 11 amino acids. Germline V lookup: CDR1 MNHEY, CDR2 SMNVEV (reference sequence). CDR3 region: CASSLGLGYTF. The DNA for the CDR3 is TGTGCCAGCAGTTTAGGGCTTGGCTACACCTTC.

This clone is a singleton in its sample. The chain carries TRBV13 and TRBJ2-3, with 8 bases lining up with TRBD2. V lost 0 bases, J lost 0 bases, and 11 bases stayed unmatched. CDR1 is PRHDT, CDR2 FYEKMQ, per germline (reference sequence). The CDR3 covers 19 residues. DNA of the CDR3: TGTGCCAGCAGCTTAGGGTCAGCGGGGGCCATCACTAGCACAGATACGCAGTATTTT. Amino acid sequence: CASSLGSAGAITSTDTQYF.

On this clone: The junction shows a germline mismatch at one end, possibly a read error. This sample also contains other DNA sequences that code for the same CDR3. This chain links TRBV7-8 with TRBJ2-7; D assignment may be TRBD1 or TRBD2 (7 bases each). From germline, CDR1 is SGHVS and CDR2 FQNEAQ. This CDR3 region has 14 residues. The CDR3 region is CASKDREGTYEQYF. CDR3 coding DNA: TGTGCCAGCAAAGACAGGGAGGGGACCTATGAGCAGTACTTC. Variable domain in full (rest from reference TRBV7-8 and TRBJ2-7): GAGVSQSPRYKVAKRGQDVALRCDPISGHVSLFWYQQALGQGPEFLTYFQNEAQLDKSGLPSDRFFAERPEGSVSTLKIQRTQQEDSAVYLCASKDREGTYEQYFGPGTRLTVT.

V gene TRBV7-6 combines with J gene TRBJ1-4, with 7 bases fitting TRBD1. Germline values: CDR1 SGHVS, CDR2 FNYEAQ. The CDR3 runs 15 residues. After removal of 5 bases from V and 6 bases from J, the junction contained 9 bases not matched to a gene. The CDR3 sequence is CASSPSPGTDEKLFF. The CDR3, as DNA: TGTGCCAGCAGCCCCAGTCCCGGGACAGATGAAAAACTGTTTTTT. The full variable domain, its missing parts supplied by reference TRBV7-6 and TRBJ1-4, is GAGVSQSPRYKVTKRGQDVALRCDPISGHVSLYWYRQALGQGPEFLTYFNYEAQQDKSGLPNDRFSAERPEGSISTLTIQRTEQRDSAMYRCASSPSPGTDEKLFFGSGTQLSVL.

The rearrangement uses TRBV5-8 and TRBJ1-4, with 7 bases that match TRBD1. CDR1 and CDR2 (germline): SGHTS, YDEGEE. V lost 1 base, J lost 6 bases, and 9 bases stayed unmatched. The CDR3 is 16 amino acids. The CDR3 nucleotides read TGTGCCAGCAGCTTGCTCGGGCAGGGGGGAGATGAAAAACTGTTTTTT. Its translation is CASSLLGQGGDEKLFF. The full variable domain, in which reference TRBV5-8 and TRBJ1-4 provide the parts outside the CDR3, is EAGVTQSPTHLIKTRGQQATLRCSPISGHTSVYWYQQALGLGLQFLLWYDEGEERNRGNFPPRFSGRQFPNYSSELNVNALELEDSALYLCASSLLGQGGDEKLFFGSGTQLSVL.

The chain combines TRBV5-4 with TRBJ1-4; no clear D gene. V was shortened by 0 bases and J by 0 bases, with 6 bases between the two germline ends. This CDR3 has 15 residues. Germline V gene data show CDR1 as SGHNT and CDR2 as YYREEE (reference sequence). CDR3 loop: CASSLGGATNEKLFF. The CDR3 DNA is TGTGCCAGCAGCTTGGGCGGTGCAACTAATGAAAAACTGTTTTTT.

This clone was picked up many times. V is TRBV11-2 and J is TRBJ1-4; 9 bases align to TRBD1. The CDR3 has 15 amino acids. The ends lost 0 bases at V and 11 bases at J; junction bases unmatched: 7. CDR1 and CDR2 (germline): SGHAT, FQNNGV. CDR3 loop: CASSLDPGQGGKLFF. As DNA, the CDR3 is TGTGCCAGCAGCTTAGATCCGGGACAGGGTGGTAAACTGTTTTTT.

This sequence joins TRBV19 and TRBJ2-3; possibly TRBD1 for D (6 bases). V lost 3 bases and J lost 5, with 9 bases in between. Germline V gene lookup returns CDR1 LNHDA and CDR2 SQIVND (reference sequence). This CDR3 region has 13 residues. The CDR3 region is CASSISRGDTQYF. DNA of the CDR3: TGTGCCAGTAGTATTTCCAGGGGAGATACGCAGTATTTT.

V gene TRBV7-6 combines with J gene TRBJ2-3; 8 nucleotides match TRBD2. Germline loops: CDR1 SGHVS, CDR2 FNYEAQ. With V trimmed by 4 bases and J by 5 bases, 14 bases remained unmatched. This CDR3 comprises 17 residues. The chain's CDR3 is CASSSPPGGGLLDTQYF. CDR3 coding DNA: TGTGCCAGCAGCTCCCCGCCCGGGGGGGGGCTTTTAGATACGCAGTATTTT.

This chain links TRBV7-9 with TRBJ2-7, with 9 positions matching TRBD1. The CDR3 totals 14 residues. V lost 1 base and J lost 5; bases outside the gene matches: 3. Germline assignment: CDR1 SEHNR and CDR2 FQNEAQ (reference sequence). CDR3 residues: CASSLGGQGHEQYF. CDR3 DNA sequence: TGTGCCAGCAGCTTAGGGGGACAGGGCCACGAGCAGTACTTC. Full variable domain (outside the CDR3, taken from reference TRBV7-9 and TRBJ2-7): DTGVSQNPRHKITKRGQNVTFRCDPISEHNRLYWYRQTLGQGPEFLTYFQNEAQLEKSRLLSDRFSAERPKGSFSTLEIQRTEQGDSAMYLCASSLGGQGHEQYFGPGTRLTVT.